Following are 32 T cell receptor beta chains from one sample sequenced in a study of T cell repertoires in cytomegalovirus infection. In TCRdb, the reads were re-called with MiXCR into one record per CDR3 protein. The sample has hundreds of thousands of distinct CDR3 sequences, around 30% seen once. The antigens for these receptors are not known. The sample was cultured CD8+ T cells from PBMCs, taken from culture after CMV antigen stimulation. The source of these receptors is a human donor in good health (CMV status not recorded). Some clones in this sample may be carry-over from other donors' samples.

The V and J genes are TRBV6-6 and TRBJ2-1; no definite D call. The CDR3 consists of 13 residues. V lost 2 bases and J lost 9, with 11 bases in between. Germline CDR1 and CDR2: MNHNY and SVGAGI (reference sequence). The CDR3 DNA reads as TGTGCCAGCAGTTACCCTGGCGTAAGTGAGCAGTTCTTC. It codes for CASSYPGVSEQFF.

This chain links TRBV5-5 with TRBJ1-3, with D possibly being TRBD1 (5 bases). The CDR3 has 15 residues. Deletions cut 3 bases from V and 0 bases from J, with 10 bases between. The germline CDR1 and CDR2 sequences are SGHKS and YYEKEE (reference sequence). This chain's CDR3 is CASSSTVFSGNTIYF. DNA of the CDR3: TGTGCCAGCAGCTCGACAGTATTCTCTGGAAACACCATATATTTT.

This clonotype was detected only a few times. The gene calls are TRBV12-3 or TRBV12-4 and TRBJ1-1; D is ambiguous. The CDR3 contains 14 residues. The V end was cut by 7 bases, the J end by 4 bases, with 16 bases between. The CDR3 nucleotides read TGTGCCAGCACCCTAGGGTGGACGGGCACTGAAGCTTTCTTT. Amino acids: CASTLGWTGTEAFF.

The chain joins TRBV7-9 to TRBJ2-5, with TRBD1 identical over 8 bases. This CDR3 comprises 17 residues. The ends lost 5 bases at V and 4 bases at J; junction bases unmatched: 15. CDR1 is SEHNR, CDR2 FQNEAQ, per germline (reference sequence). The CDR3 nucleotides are TGTGCCAGCAGCCCCACCAGTTCAGGGGGCAACCTAGAGACCCAGTACTTC. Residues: CASSPTSSGGNLETQYF.

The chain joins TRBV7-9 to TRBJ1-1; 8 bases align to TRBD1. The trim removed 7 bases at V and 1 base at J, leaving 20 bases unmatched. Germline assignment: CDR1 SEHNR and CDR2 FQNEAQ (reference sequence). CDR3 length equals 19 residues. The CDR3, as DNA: TGTGCCAGCATAAAACCGACCGAAGACAGGGGACGAAGGAACACTGAAGCTTTCTTT. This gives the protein CASIKPTEDRGRRNTEAFF.

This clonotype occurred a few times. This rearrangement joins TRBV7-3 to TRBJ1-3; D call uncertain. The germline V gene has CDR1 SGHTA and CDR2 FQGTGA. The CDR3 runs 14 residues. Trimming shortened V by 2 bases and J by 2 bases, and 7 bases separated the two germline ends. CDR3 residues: CASSLPGAGNTIYF. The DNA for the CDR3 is TGTGCCAGCAGCTTACCAGGAGCTGGAAACACCATATATTTT.

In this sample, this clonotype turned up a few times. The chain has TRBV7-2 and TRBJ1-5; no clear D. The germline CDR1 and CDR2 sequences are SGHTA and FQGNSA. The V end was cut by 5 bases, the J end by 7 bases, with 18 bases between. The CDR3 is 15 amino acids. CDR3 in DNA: TGTGCCAGCAGCCCCCCTGGTGGAGTGGGGCAGCCCCAGCATTTT. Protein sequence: CASSPPGGVGQPQHF.

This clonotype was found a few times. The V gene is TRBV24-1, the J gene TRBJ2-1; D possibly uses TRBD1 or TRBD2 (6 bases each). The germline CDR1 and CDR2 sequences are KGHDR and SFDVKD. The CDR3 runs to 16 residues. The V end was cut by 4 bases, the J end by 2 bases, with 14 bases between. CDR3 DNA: TGTGCCACCAGTGAAAAAGGGGGGACTGCCTACAATGAGCAGTTCTTC. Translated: CATSEKGGTAYNEQFF.

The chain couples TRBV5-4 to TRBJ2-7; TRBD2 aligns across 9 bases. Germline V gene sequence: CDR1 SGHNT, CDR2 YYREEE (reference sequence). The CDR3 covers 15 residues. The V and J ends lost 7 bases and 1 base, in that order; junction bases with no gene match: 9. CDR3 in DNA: TGTGCCAGCGGACTCACAGCGGGGGGTTCCTACGAGCAGTACTTC. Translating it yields CASGLTAGGSYEQYF.

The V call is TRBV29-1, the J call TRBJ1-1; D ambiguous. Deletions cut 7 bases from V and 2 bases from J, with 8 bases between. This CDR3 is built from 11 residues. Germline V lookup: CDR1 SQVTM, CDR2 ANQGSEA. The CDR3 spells CSGMGNTEAFF. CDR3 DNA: TGCAGCGGCATGGGAAACACTGAAGCTTTCTTT.

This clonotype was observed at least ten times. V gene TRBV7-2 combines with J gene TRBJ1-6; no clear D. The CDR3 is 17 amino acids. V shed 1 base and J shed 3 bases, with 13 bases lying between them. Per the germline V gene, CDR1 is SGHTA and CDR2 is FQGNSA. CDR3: CASSLEVVPLYNSPLHF. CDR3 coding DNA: TGTGCCAGCAGCTTAGAGGTTGTCCCCCTCTATAATTCACCCCTCCACTTT.

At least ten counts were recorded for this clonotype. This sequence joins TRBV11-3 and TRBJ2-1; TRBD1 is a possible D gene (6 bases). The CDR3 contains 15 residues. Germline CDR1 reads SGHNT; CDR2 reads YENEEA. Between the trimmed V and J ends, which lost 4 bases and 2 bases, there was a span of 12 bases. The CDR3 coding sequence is TGTGCCAGCAGCTCCCGGGACACGGCCTACAATGAGCAGTTCTTC. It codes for CASSSRDTAYNEQFF.

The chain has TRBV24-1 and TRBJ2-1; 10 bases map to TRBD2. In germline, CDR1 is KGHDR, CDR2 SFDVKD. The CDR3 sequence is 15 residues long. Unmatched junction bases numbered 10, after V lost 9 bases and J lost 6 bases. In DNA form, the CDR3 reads TGTGCCACCGGCAGCCCGGGACTAGCGCGCAATGAGCAGTTCTTC. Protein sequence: CATGSPGLARNEQFF.

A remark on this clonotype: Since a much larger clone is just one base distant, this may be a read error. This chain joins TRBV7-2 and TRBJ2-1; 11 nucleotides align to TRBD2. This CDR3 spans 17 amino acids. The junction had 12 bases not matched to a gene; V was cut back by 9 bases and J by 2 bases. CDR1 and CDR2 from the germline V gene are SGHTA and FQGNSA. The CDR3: CARSVRLAGQTYNEQFF. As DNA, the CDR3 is TGTGCCAGAAGCGTAAGACTAGCGGGGCAGACCTACAATGAGCAGTTCTTC.

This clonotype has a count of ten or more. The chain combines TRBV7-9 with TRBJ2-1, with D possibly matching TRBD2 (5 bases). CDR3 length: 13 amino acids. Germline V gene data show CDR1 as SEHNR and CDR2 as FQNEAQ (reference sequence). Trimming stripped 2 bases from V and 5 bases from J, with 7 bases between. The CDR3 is CASSLRRDNEQFF. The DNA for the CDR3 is TGTGCCAGCAGCTTACGGCGGGACAATGAGCAGTTCTTC.

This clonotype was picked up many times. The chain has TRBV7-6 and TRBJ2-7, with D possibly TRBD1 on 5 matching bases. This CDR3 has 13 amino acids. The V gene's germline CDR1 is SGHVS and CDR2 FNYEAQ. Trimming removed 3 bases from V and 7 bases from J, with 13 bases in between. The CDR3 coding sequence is TGTGCCAGCAGCTTTGACAGTGAGGATGAGCAGTACTTC. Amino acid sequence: CASSFDSEDEQYF.

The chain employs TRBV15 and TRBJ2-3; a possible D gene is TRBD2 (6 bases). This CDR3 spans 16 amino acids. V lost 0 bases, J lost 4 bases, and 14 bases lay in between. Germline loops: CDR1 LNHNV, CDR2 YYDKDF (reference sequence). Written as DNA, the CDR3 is TGTGCCACCAGCAGAGATACGGGCAGGGAGGCAGATACGCAGTATTTT. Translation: CATSRDTGREADTQYF.

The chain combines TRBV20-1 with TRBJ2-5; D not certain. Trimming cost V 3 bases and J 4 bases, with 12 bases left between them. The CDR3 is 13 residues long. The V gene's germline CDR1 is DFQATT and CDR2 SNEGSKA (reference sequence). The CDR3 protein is CSASYGLGETQYF. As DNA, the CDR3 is TGCAGTGCTAGTTACGGGTTGGGAGAGACCCAGTACTTC.

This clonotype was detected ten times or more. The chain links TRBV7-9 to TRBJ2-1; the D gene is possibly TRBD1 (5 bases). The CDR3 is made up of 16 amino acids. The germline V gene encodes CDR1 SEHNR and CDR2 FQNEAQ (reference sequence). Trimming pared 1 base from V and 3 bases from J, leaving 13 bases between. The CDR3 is CASSLEAGFFYNEQFF. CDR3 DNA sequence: TGTGCCAGCAGCTTAGAGGCAGGGTTTTTCTACAATGAGCAGTTCTTC.

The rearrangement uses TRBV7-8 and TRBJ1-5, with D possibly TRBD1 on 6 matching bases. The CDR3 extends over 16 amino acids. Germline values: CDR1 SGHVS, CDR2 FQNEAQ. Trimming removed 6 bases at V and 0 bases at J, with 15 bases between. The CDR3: CASSPGRGDSNQPQHF. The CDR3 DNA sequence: TGTGCCAGCAGTCCAGGGAGGGGGGATAGCAATCAGCCCCAGCATTTT. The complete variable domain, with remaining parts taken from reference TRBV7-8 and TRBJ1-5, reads GAGVSQSPRYKVAKRGQDVALRCDPISGHVSLFWYQQALGQGPEFLTYFQNEAQLDKSGLPSDRFFAERPEGSVSTLKIQRTQQEDSAVYLCASSPGRGDSNQPQHFGDGTRLSIL.

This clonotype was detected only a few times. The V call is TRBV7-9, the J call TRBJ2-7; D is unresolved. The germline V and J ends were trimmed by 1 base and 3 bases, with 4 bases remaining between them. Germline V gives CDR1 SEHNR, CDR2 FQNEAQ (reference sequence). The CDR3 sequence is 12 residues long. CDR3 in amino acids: CASSLVVYEQYV. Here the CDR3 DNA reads TGTGCCAGCAGCTTAGTAGTCTACGAGCAGTACGTC.

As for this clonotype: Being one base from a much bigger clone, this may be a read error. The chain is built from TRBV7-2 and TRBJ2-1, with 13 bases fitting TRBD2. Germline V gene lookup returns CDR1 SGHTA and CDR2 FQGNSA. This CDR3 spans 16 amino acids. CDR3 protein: CASGRLAGGPYNERFF. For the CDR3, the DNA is TGTGCCAGCGGTAGACTAGCGGGGGGCCCCTACAATGAGCGGTTCTTC.

CDR3 sequence reads: CATSDWATGDEQFF. The CDR3 bases are TGTGCCACCAGTGATTGGGCTACGGGGGATGAGCAGTTCTTC. The chain carries TRBV24-1 and TRBJ2-1, with D possibly TRBD2 on 6 matching bases. V was cut by 2 bases and J by 8 bases, with 12 bases left in between. Germline lookup yields CDR1 KGHDR and CDR2 SFDVKD. The CDR3 is 14 residues long.

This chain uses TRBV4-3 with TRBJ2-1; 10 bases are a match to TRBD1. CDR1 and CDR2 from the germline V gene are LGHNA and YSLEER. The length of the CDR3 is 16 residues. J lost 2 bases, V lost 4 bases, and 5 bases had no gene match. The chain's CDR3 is CASSPGQGIPYNEQFF. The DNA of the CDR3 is TGCGCCAGCAGCCCGGGACAGGGGATCCCCTACAATGAGCAGTTCTTC.

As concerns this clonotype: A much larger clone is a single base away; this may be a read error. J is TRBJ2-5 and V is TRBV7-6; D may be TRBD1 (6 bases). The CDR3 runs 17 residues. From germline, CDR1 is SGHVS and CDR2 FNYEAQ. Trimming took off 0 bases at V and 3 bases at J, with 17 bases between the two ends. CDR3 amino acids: CASSLAPSRAGEETQYF. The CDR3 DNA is TGTGCCAGCAGCTTAGCGCCCTCAAGGGCAGGGGAAGAGACCCAGTACTTC.

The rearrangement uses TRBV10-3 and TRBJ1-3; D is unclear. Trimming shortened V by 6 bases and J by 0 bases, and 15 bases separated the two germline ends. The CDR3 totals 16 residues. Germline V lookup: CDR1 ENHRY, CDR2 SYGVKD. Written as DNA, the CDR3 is TGTGCCATCAGGATATACAGAGAACCCTCTGGAAACACCATATATTTT. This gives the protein CAIRIYREPSGNTIYF.

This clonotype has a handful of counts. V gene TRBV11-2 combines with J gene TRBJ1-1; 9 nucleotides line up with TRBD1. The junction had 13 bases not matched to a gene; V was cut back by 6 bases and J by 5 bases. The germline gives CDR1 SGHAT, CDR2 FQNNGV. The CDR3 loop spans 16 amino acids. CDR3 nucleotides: TGTGCCAGCAGTTACTGGGACAGGGCTTTACGGACTGAAGCTTTCTTT. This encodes CASSYWDRALRTEAFF.

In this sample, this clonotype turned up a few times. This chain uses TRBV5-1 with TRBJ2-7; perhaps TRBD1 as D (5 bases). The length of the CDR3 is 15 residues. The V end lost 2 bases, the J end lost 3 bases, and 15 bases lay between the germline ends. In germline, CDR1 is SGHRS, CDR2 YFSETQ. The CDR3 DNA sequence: TGCGCCAGCAGCTTTACAGACCAGGGCCTCTACGAGCAGTACTTC. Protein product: CASSFTDQGLYEQYF.

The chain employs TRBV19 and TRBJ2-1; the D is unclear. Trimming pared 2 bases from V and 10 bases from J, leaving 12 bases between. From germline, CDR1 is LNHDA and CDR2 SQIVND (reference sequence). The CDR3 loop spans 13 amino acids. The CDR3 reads CASSINLAKEQFF. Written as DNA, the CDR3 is TGTGCCAGTAGTATAAATTTGGCGAAAGAGCAGTTCTTC.

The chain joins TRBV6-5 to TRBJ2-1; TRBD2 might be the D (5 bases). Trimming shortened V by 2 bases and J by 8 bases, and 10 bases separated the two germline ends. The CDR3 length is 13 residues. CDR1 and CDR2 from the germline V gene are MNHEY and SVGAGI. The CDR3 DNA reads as TGTGCCAGCAGTTACGCTAGCTTCGATGAGCAGTTCTTC. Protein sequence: CASSYASFDEQFF.

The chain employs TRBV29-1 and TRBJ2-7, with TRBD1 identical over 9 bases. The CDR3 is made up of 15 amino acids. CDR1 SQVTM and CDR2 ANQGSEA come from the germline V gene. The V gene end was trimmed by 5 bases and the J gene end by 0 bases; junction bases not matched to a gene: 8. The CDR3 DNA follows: TGCAGCGTTTTACAGGGGGCCATTCACTCCTACGAGCAGTACTTC. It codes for CSVLQGAIHSYEQYF.

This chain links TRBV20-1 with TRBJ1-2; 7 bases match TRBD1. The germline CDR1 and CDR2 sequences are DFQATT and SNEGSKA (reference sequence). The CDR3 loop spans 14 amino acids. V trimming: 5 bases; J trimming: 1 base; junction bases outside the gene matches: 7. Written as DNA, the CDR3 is TGCAGTGCTCCCCGGGACAGCTATAACTATGGCTACACCTTC. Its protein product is CSAPRDSYNYGYTF.